The T cell receptor (beta chain) under discussion was sequenced for a study of blood T cell repertoires in COVID-19 (dated by TCRdb to about 2020). With regard to the full study: The collaborator samples originated in the United States, Italy and Spain and spanned the acute and convalescent phases of COVID-19. Deeply sampled blood TCRbeta repertoires from subjects exposed to, actively infected with, or recovered from COVID-19 were included in the dataset. The material from the prospective study consisted of cDNA or gDNA derived from T cells, B-cell-depleted T cells, or PBMCs. The samples were drawn from the first 160 participants of the ongoing ImmuneRACE study and from 950 to 1,500 subjects provided by 6 global collaborators. The repertoires were released in a freely available public database intended as a resource for research on the immune response to SARS-CoV-2. Nearly every sample came with metadata listing a de-identified subject ID, COVID-19 status, age in years and sex. Where HLA class I and class II types were available, the types were taken from metadata supplied by the sample provider, not from assay-based typing. Overall study results and their limits: The quantity of clinical and demographic metadata differed by source and by participant and was supplied without curation.

Concerning this clone itself: It has no known antigen specificity. No quality values exist for individual bases; no much larger clone is one base distant.

The CDR3 goes from the cysteine to the phenylalanine over 15 residues. Only the CDR3 part of the read is kept: 45 bases, read in frame from the first base. The CDR1 and CDR2 encoded by the germline V gene (reference sequence) are SEHNR and FQNEAQ. V lost 0 bases and J lost 7 bases, and the count of bases not matched to a germline gene is 0. In Seattle, one collaborating source enrolled patients while the infection was active and tracked those patients longitudinally over the course of disease. Whole blood was collected in K2EDTA tubes by collaborating institutions according to the institutions' own protocols. Collaborator samples were shipped for TCRbeta analysis as frozen whole blood, isolated PBMCs, or DNA extracted from either sample type. TCRbeta CDR3 regions were amplified from genomic DNA by means of the immunoSEQ Assay, a bias-controlled multiplex PCR. Per the original workflow: The number of nucleated cells in each sample was estimated from the amplification of reference gene primers within the assay. Sequence reads were collapsed and filtered to measure the absolute abundance of every unique TCRbeta CDR3 rearrangement. For each sample, productive Simpson clonality was calculated as the square root of Simpson's diversity index over productive rearrangements. This is the immuneACCESS table as TCRdb keeps it, with only in-frame sequences that have V and J called. A part of the clones is gone; compared with another copy, unresolved V genes explain less than half, and the rest is unexplained. The V and J calls and clone size come from that table; D and trimming were worked out from the DNA. The table for this sample lists about 300,000 clones; around 92% of them were counted only once. The ten top clones hold approximately 1.8% of the sample.

The receptor comes from a woman in her 30s with COVID-19, enrolled during active disease. Sequenced input: peripheral blood. The chain uses TRBV7-9 and TRBJ2-1; TRBD2 agrees with 13 junctional bases. CDR3 protein: CASSLAGLAGNEQFF. The DNA reads TGTGCCAGCAGCTTAGCGGGACTAGCGGGAAATGAGCAGTTCTTC. This CDR3, with the reference TRBV7-9 and TRBJ2-1 proteins standing in past its ends, gives the full variable domain DTGVSQNPRHKITKRGQNVTFRCDPISEHNRLYWYRQTLGQGPEFLTYFQNEAQLEKSRLLSDRFSAERPKGSFSTLEIQRTEQGDSAMYLCASSLAGLAGNEQFFGPGTRLTVL.